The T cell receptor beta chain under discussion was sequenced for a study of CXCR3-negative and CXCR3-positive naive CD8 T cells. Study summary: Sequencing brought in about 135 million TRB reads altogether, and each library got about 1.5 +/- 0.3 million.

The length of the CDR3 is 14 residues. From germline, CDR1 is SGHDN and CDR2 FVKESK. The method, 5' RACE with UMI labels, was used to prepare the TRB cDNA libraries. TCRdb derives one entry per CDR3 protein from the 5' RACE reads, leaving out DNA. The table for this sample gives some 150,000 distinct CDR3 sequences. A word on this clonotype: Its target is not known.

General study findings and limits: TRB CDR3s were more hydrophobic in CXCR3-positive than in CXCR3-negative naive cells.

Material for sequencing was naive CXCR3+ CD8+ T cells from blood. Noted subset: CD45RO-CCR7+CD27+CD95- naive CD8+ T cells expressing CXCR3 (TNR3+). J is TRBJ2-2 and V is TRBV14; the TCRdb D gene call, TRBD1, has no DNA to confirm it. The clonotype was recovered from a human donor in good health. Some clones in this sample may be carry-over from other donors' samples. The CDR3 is CASSWGLNTGELFF.